These 18 T cell receptor beta chains came from one sample sequenced in a study of CD8+CD57+ T cells in acquired aplastic anemia. The template for TCR beta VDJ and CDR3 sequence profiling was genomic DNA. MiXCR was run by TCRdb on the reads, yielding one entry per CDR3 protein. This sample has a few hundred thousand distinct CDR3 sequences, with 60% to 65% found just once. The sequenced material came from sorted CD4+, CD8+, or CD8+CD57+ T cells (not recorded which) from PBMCs. The receptors originated from a human donor in good health.

This clonotype has ten or more counts. This sequence joins TRBV7-3 and TRBJ2-5, with TRBD2 matching 10 bases. V shed 5 bases, J shed 4 bases, and the junction held 16 bases outside the gene matches. Germline CDR1 and CDR2: SGHTA and FQGTGA. The CDR3 has 18 residues. CDR3 sequence: CASSPLAGALGGLETQYF. Written as DNA, the CDR3 is TGTGCCAGCAGCCCGCTAGCGGGGGCCCTGGGGGGGTTAGAGACCCAGTACTTC.

The rearrangement joins TRBV7-9 to TRBJ2-3, with D perhaps TRBD1 (6 bases). Trimming took off 5 bases at V and 0 bases at J, with 15 bases between the two ends. The length of the CDR3 is 16 residues. CDR1 and CDR2 (germline): SEHNR, FQNEAQ (reference sequence). This chain's CDR3 is CASSPGTTRSTDTQYF. As DNA, the CDR3 is TGTGCCAGCAGCCCCGGGACAACCAGAAGCACAGATACGCAGTATTTT.

This clonotype turned up a few times. The chain links TRBV20-1 to TRBJ2-1; 14 bases are shared with TRBD2. CDR1 is DFQATT and CDR2 is SNEGSKA in the germline V gene (reference sequence). Trimming at V came to 5 bases and at J to 4 bases, leaving 1 base not matched to a gene. This CDR3 is built from 14 residues. CDR3 loop: CSARLAGGYNEQFF. In DNA form, the CDR3 reads TGCAGTGCTCGACTAGCGGGGGGGTACAATGAGCAGTTCTTC.

This sequence joins TRBV2 and TRBJ1-1, with a tentative D call TRBD1 (5 bases). The CDR3 sequence is 14 residues long. The V gene's germline CDR1 is SNHLY and CDR2 FYNNEI. V was cut by 4 bases and J by 6 bases, with 15 bases left in between. Here the CDR3 DNA reads TGTGCCAGCAGTGTCGGAGGGGCGAAGGCTGAAGCTTTCTTT. As protein: CASSVGGAKAEAFF.

CDR3 DNA: TGCAGCGTCGACCCGGGACAGGGGGCCTATAATTCACCCCTCCACTTT. Protein sequence: CSVDPGQGAYNSPLHF. The rearrangement uses TRBV29-1 and TRBJ1-6, with 11 bases that match TRBD1. Germline V gives CDR1 SQVTM, CDR2 ANQGSEA. This CDR3 has 16 residues. V shed 6 bases and J 2 bases; nucleotides not matched to a gene: 6.

The chain couples TRBV20-1 to TRBJ2-7, with 14 bases fitting TRBD2. The germline CDR1 and CDR2 sequences are DFQATT and SNEGSKA (reference sequence). This CDR3 comprises 17 residues. J gave up 3 bases and V 5 bases, and 12 bases lay outside the gene matches. CDR3 sequence: CSALTGTSGSTGYEQYF. The CDR3 DNA reads as TGCAGTGCTTTAACCGGGACTAGCGGGAGTACCGGCTACGAGCAGTACTTC.

V gene TRBV29-1 combines with J gene TRBJ2-3; 8 bases are a match to TRBD2. Germline CDR1 is SQVTM and CDR2 is ANQGSEA. V trimming: 6 bases; J trimming: 2 bases; junction bases outside the gene matches: 4. The CDR3 contains 13 residues. DNA of the CDR3: TGCAGCGTGGGGACTAGGCACACAGATACGCAGTATTTT. It translates to CSVGTRHTDTQYF.

The CDR3 nucleotides read TGTGCCAGCAGCTTATATCGGATGAACACCGGGGAGCTGTTTTTT. It specifies CASSLYRMNTGELFF. V usage is TRBV7-9 and J usage is TRBJ2-2; D remains ambiguous. The CDR3 extends over 15 amino acids. Germline V gene lookup returns CDR1 SEHNR and CDR2 FQNEAQ (reference sequence). V lost 2 bases to trimming and J lost 1 base, with 8 bases between them. Using reference TRBV7-9 and TRBJ2-2 for the parts outside the CDR3, the full variable domain is DTGVSQNPRHKITKRGQNVTFRCDPISEHNRLYWYRQTLGQGPEFLTYFQNEAQLEKSRLLSDRFSAERPKGSFSTLEIQRTEQGDSAMYLCASSLYRMNTGELFFGEGSRLTVL.

This clonotype was counted at least ten times. CDR3 region: CASSPGMVTALLTF. Here the CDR3 DNA reads TGTGCCAGCAGCCCAGGGATGGTAACAGCCCTACTCACCTTC. This chain joins TRBV7-9 and TRBJ1-2, with a tentative D call TRBD1 (5 bases). V was shortened by 5 bases and J by 13 bases, with 23 bases between the two germline ends. Per germline, CDR1 SEHNR and CDR2 FQNEAQ (reference sequence). The CDR3 is made up of 14 amino acids.

This clonotype was detected only a few times. The J gene is TRBJ2-3, the V gene TRBV2, with a tentative D call TRBD1 (5 bases). The CDR3 is 15 amino acids. V dropped 6 bases and J dropped 0 bases, with 13 bases sitting between them. CDR1 is SNHLY and CDR2 is FYNNEI in the germline V gene. CDR3 amino acids: CASRPQGVSTDTQYF. The CDR3 nucleotides read TGTGCCAGCAGGCCACAAGGGGTTAGCACAGATACGCAGTATTTT.

The chain has TRBV7-2 and TRBJ2-7; D gene ambiguous. Trimming removed 4 bases from V and 6 bases from J, with 13 bases in between. CDR1 SGHTA and CDR2 FQGNSA come from the germline V gene. The CDR3 covers 13 residues. This CDR3 is CASSYSERLEQYF. DNA for the CDR3: TGTGCCAGCAGCTATTCGGAGAGGCTCGAGCAGTACTTC.

V usage is TRBV20-1 and J usage is TRBJ2-7; no firm D call. Trimming shortened V by 2 bases and J by 0 bases, and 8 bases separated the two germline ends. This CDR3 is built from 13 residues. Looked up from germline, CDR1 is DFQATT and CDR2 is SNEGSKA (reference sequence). CDR3 nucleotides: TGCAGTGCTAGATCCTGGCCCTCCTACGAGCAGTACTTC. Its translation: CSARSWPSYEQYF.

As concerns this clonotype: A much bigger clone sits one base away, suggesting this may be a read error. The chain links TRBV7-9 to TRBJ2-7; 9 nucleotides match TRBD2. CDR3 length: 15 residues. V lost 6 bases and J lost 6; bases outside the gene matches: 12. The germline CDR1 and CDR2 sequences are SEHNR and FQNEAQ (reference sequence). The CDR3 loop is CASSERAGGPGEQYF. CDR3 DNA: TGTGCCAGCAGTGAAAGGGCGGGAGGGCCGGGCGAGCAGTACTTC.

The chain carries TRBV20-1 and TRBJ2-3; 10 bases are shared with TRBD2. This CDR3 is built from 18 residues. Germline CDR1 and CDR2: DFQATT and SNEGSKA (reference sequence). The trim removed 0 bases at V and 11 bases at J, leaving 20 bases unmatched. The CDR3 coding sequence is TGCAGTGCTAGAGAGGGCGTCTTCGGACTAGCGGTAAACAATGAGCAGTATTTT. This sequence encodes CSAREGVFGLAVNNEQYF.

This clonotype was detected only once. V and J are TRBV6-5 and TRBJ2-2; 8 bases line up with TRBD2. Germline CDR1 and CDR2: MNHEY and SVGAGI. The CDR3 has 15 residues. V shed 0 bases, J shed 7 bases, and the junction held 4 bases outside the gene matches. CDR3 sequence reads: CASSYSGLAIGELFF. As DNA, the CDR3 is TGTGCCAGCAGTTACTCAGGACTAGCAATCGGGGAGCTGTTTTTT.

The chain joins TRBV29-1 to TRBJ2-1; D possibly corresponds to TRBD2 (6 bases). CDR1 SQVTM and CDR2 ANQGSEA come from the germline V gene. Deletions cut 5 bases from V and 10 bases from J, with 18 bases between. The CDR3 sequence is 13 residues long. The CDR3 DNA reads TGCAGCGTTATAGGTGGGAGTAGCGGAGAGCAGTTCTTC. Residues: CSVIGGSSGEQFF.

This clonotype was detected only a few times. The J gene is TRBJ1-2, the V gene TRBV7-9; 9 nucleotides agree with TRBD1. Germline trimming cut 4 bases from V and 8 bases from J; bases unmatched to any gene: 8. The length of the CDR3 is 14 residues. Germline values: CDR1 SEHNR, CDR2 FQNEAQ (reference sequence). In nucleotides, the CDR3 is TGTGCCAGCAGCTCCCAACAGGGGGCAGGAGGCTACACCTTC. Amino acid sequence: CASSSQQGAGGYTF. Filled out from reference TRBV7-9 and TRBJ1-2, the complete variable domain reads DTGVSQNPRHKITKRGQNVTFRCDPISEHNRLYWYRQTLGQGPEFLTYFQNEAQLEKSRLLSDRFSAERPKGSFSTLEIQRTEQGDSAMYLCASSSQQGAGGYTFGSGTRLTVV.

This chain joins TRBV24-1 and TRBJ2-1; tentative D call: TRBD1 (7 bases). Deletions cut 6 bases from V and 9 bases from J, with 23 bases between. The CDR3 spans 16 residues. Germline V gene sequence: CDR1 KGHDR, CDR2 SFDVKD. The CDR3 DNA follows: TGTGCCACCAGTAGGGGGCCGGGAGAACCACGCTTTGAGCAGTTCTTC. It yields the protein CATSRGPGEPRFEQFF.